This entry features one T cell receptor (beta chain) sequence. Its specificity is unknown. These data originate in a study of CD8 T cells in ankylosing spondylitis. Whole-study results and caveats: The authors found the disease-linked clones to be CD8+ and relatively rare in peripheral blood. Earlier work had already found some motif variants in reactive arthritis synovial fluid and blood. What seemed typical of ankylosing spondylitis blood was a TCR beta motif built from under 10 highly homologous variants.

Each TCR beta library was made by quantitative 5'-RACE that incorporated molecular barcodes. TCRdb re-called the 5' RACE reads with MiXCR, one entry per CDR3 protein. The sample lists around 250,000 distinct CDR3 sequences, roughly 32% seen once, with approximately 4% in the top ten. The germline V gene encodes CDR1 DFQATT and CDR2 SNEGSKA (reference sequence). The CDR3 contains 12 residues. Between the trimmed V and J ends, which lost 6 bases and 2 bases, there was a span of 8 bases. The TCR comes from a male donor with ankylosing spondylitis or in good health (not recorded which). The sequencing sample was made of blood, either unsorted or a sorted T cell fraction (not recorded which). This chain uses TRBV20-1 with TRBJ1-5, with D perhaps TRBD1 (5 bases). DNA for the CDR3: TGCAGTGCGGTAGGGGGCAATCAGCCCCAGCATTTT. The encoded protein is CSAVGGNQPQHF.